Sequencing of this TCR beta chain was carried out in a study of Tregs in tolerant kidney transplant recipients. Profiling relied on immunoSEQ multiplex PCR, and the TCRdb table lists in-frame clones only, not all of them. The top ten hold 4.7% of the sample, which has some 88,000 clones, more than 80% seen once. Sequenced material: CD8+ T cells from blood. The receptor's source is a human donor in good health.

The CDR3 DNA follows: TGCGCCAGCAGTGAGCGCCTTACGGATACGCAGTATTTT. Translation gives CASSERLTDTQYF. The chain couples TRBV10-1 to TRBJ2-3; D not resolved. CDR1 and CDR2 (germline): WNHNN, SYGVQD (reference sequence). CDR3 length equals 13 residues. Trimming left V 2 bases short and J 6 bases short, with 9 bases between.